This T cell receptor (beta chain) is drawn from a study of blood T cells in healthy people across ages. Notes on the study in general: TCR beta diversity, measured per million T cells, fell in a roughly linear way with age.

CDR1 is LGHNA, CDR2 YSLEER, per germline. The V and J ends lost 1 base and 5 bases respectively, with 12 bases between them. The CDR3 loop spans 15 amino acids. Regarding this clonotype: Its antigen is unidentified.

The use of a sample-barcoded 5' primer and a J-beta primer mix characterized a second PCR of roughly 7 to 12 cycles. TCRdb re-analysed the 5' RACE reads in MiXCR, keeping a single row per CDR3 protein. The table includes 700,000 or so distinct CDR3 sequences, approximately 40% detected once. The source of this sequence is an older man in good health. The chain is built from TRBV4-3 and TRBJ1-5, with a weak D call TRBD1 (5 bases). The specimen was blood. The DNA for the CDR3 is TGCGCCAGCAGCCAAGGAGCCAAGGGGCATCAGCCCCAGCATTTT. Its translation: CASSQGAKGHQPQHF.